The 16 T cell receptor beta chains below come from one sample, sequenced in a study of control samples from healthy donors and cancer patients. This table comes from immunoSEQ multiplex PCR, and its TCRdb copy is limited to in-frame clones, with some not included. The sample holds 150,000 to 200,000 clones; around 93% are singletons and the top ten take about 4%. The sequenced sample was blood. These receptors came from a woman aged 55-70 years in good health.

The chain carries TRBV30 and TRBJ1-1; no firm D call. The CDR3 length is 15 residues. Germline CDR1 is GTSNPN and CDR2 is SVGIG (reference sequence). V lost 0 bases and J 1 base, leaving 12 bases between the germline ends. The CDR3 nucleotides read TGTGCCTGGAGTGTACGAGGAGGGAGGAACACTGAAGCTTTCTTT. Amino acids: CAWSVRGGRNTEAFF.

The rearrangement joins TRBV3-1 (or the pseudogene TRBV3-2) to TRBJ1-2, with a tentative D call TRBD1 (5 bases). This CDR3 spans 15 amino acids. V lost 2 bases and J lost 8, with 18 bases in between. Germline V lookup: CDR1 LGHDT, CDR2 YNNKEL (reference sequence). The CDR3 here is CASSQPSRGTGGYTF. Here the CDR3 DNA reads TGTGCCAGCAGCCAACCCTCAAGGGGTACGGGAGGCTACACCTTC.

The rearrangement joins TRBV10-3 to TRBJ1-1; 8 nucleotides align to TRBD1. The V gene's germline CDR1 is ENHRY and CDR2 SYGVKD. J lost 4 bases, V lost 0 bases, and 10 bases had no gene match. The CDR3 has 17 residues. This CDR3 is CAISESSLDRGGTEAFF. In DNA, the CDR3 is TGTGCCATCAGTGAGTCAAGTCTTGACAGGGGTGGCACTGAAGCTTTCTTT.

The rearrangement links TRBV19 to TRBJ2-7; TRBD1 or TRBD2 may be the D gene (5 bases each). In germline, CDR1 is LNHDA, CDR2 SQIVND (reference sequence). The length of the CDR3 is 13 residues. The germline V and J ends were trimmed by 4 bases and 4 bases, with 11 bases remaining between them. CDR3 protein: CASSRDPKYEQYF. CDR3 bases: TGTGCCAGTAGTAGGGACCCCAAATACGAGCAGTACTTC. Together with reference TRBV19 and TRBJ2-7, the CDR3 gives the full variable domain: DGGITQSPKYLFRKEGQNVTLSCEQNLNHDAMYWYRQDPGQGLRLIYYSQIVNDFQKGDIAEGYSVSREKKESFPLTVTSAQKNPTAFYLCASSRDPKYEQYFGPGTRLTVT.

This rearrangement joins TRBV6-2 or TRBV6-3 to TRBJ1-5; 8 positions agree with TRBD1. Per the germline V gene, CDR1 is MNHEY and CDR2 is SVGEGT. This CDR3 has 15 residues. Germline trimming cut 2 bases from V and 7 bases from J; bases unmatched to any gene: 7. CDR3 residues: CASSYRTGLVQPQHF. The CDR3 DNA reads as TGTGCCAGCAGTTACCGGACAGGGCTAGTGCAGCCCCAGCATTTT.

V gene TRBV5-1 combines with J gene TRBJ2-7; TRBD1 matches at 8 bases. The CDR3 totals 14 residues. V trimming: 4 bases; J trimming: 4 bases; junction bases outside the gene matches: 7. Germline V gene data show CDR1 as SGHRS and CDR2 as YFSETQ. CDR3 region: CASSDRTGRYEQYF. Here the CDR3 DNA reads TGCGCCAGCAGCGATCGGACAGGGCGGTACGAGCAGTACTTC. Based on the CDR3 plus reference TRBV5-1 and TRBJ2-7, the full variable domain is KAGVTQTPRYLIKTRGQQVTLSCSPISGHRSVSWYQQTPGQGLQFLFEYFSETQRNKGNFPGRFSGRQFSNSRSEMNVSTLELGDSALYLCASSDRTGRYEQYFGPGTRLTVT.

Turning to this clone: One junction end does not reproduce the germline sequence, and a read error may be involved. Distinct nucleotide sequences in the sample also encode this CDR3. This sequence joins TRBV19 and TRBJ1-5, with 9 positions matching TRBD1. The CDR3 has 15 amino acids. Germline lookup yields CDR1 LNHDA and CDR2 SQIVND (reference sequence). The CDR3 DNA reads as TGCGCCAGTAGTATAGTCCGGACAGGGGATCAGCCCCAGCATTTT. Translated, it gives CASSIVRTGDQPQHF.

This chain uses TRBV5-1 with TRBJ1-2, with D tentatively TRBD1 (5 bases). The CDR3 covers 15 residues. From germline, CDR1 is SGHRS and CDR2 YFSETQ. The V and J ends lost 6 bases and 2 bases respectively, with 17 bases between them. CDR3 residues: CASTFLAGTNYGYTF. Here the CDR3 DNA reads TGCGCCAGCACCTTTTTGGCAGGGACGAACTATGGCTACACCTTC.

This chain uses TRBV6-6 with TRBJ2-7, with a weak D call TRBD2 (5 bases). The V end was cut by 5 bases, the J end by 0 bases, with 14 bases between. Germline V lookup: CDR1 MNHNY, CDR2 SVGAGI (reference sequence). This CDR3 spans 15 amino acids. The CDR3 nucleotides are TGTGCCAGCAGTCGAAGCGGAGCAAGCTCCTACGAGCAGTACTTC. The encoded protein is CASSRSGASSYEQYF.

The chain uses TRBV10-1 and TRBJ1-6; the D gene is possibly TRBD1 (6 bases). V shed 2 bases and J shed 7 bases, with 9 bases lying between them. CDR1 and CDR2 (germline): WNHNN, SYGVQD (reference sequence). The CDR3 contains 14 residues. The chain's CDR3 is CASSEVGTNSPLHF. Here the CDR3 DNA reads TGCGCCAGCAGTGAGGTGGGGACAAATTCACCCCTCCACTTT.

The V and J genes are TRBV3-1 (or the pseudogene TRBV3-2) and TRBJ1-1, with D possibly TRBD1 on 5 matching bases. V was trimmed by 1 base and J by 5 bases, leaving 11 bases between them. The CDR3 is 14 residues long. Per germline, CDR1 LGHDT and CDR2 YNNKEL (reference sequence). The CDR3 loop is CASSQVLGVTEAFF. The DNA for the CDR3 is TGTGCCAGCAGCCAAGTTTTAGGGGTGACTGAAGCTTTCTTT.

In the case of this clone: One junction end disagrees with the germline gene, perhaps due to a read error. This rearrangement joins TRBV18 to TRBJ1-6; possible D gene TRBD1, 6 bases. Per the germline V gene, CDR1 is KGHSH and CDR2 is LQKENI. The CDR3 is 13 amino acids. The CDR3: CASRQVPNSPLHF. In DNA, the CDR3 is TGTGCCAGCCGACAGGTGCCGAATTCGCCCCTCCACTTT. The full variable domain, with the rest looked up from reference TRBV18 and TRBJ1-6, is NAGVMQNPRHLVRRRGQEARLRCSPMKGHSHVYWYRQLPEEGLKFMVYLQKENIIDESGMPKERFSAEFPKEGPSILRIQQVVRGDSAAYFCASRQVPNSPLHFGNGTRLTVT.

The gene calls are TRBV28 and TRBJ1-6; TRBD1 might be the D (5 bases). The V end lost 6 bases, the J end lost 10 bases, and 25 bases lay between the germline ends. Germline CDR1 and CDR2: MDHEN and SYDVKM. This CDR3 region has 17 residues. Here the CDR3 DNA reads TGTGCCAGCAGCGAGACTTACGGGGCGCAGAACGTATCACCCCTCCACTTT. This gives the protein CASSETYGAQNVSPLHF. Variable domain in full (rest from reference TRBV28 and TRBJ1-6): DVKVTQSSRYLVKRTGEKVFLECVQDMDHENMFWYRQDPGLGLRLIYFSYDVKMKEKGDIPEGYSVSREKKERFSLILESASTNQTSMYLCASSETYGAQNVSPLHFGNGTRLTVT.

This clone occurred once. V and J are TRBV3-1 (or the pseudogene TRBV3-2) and TRBJ2-1; unclear D gene. The V gene lost 8 bases and the J gene lost 4 bases, with 12 bases spanning the gap. In germline, CDR1 is LGHDT, CDR2 YNNKEL (reference sequence). The CDR3 has 13 amino acids. The CDR3 DNA sequence: TGTGCCAGCGGGCTAGTCGCTTACAATGAGCAGTTCTTC. Residues: CASGLVAYNEQFF.

The chain uses TRBV19 and TRBJ2-2, with unresolved D. The V end lost 3 bases, the J end lost 4 bases, and 3 bases lay between the germline ends. Per germline, CDR1 LNHDA and CDR2 SQIVND (reference sequence). The CDR3 covers 12 residues. The DNA for the CDR3 is TGTGCCAGTAGTATTTTCACCGGGGAGCTGTTTTTT. Encoded protein: CASSIFTGELFF.

The chain carries TRBV3-1 (or the pseudogene TRBV3-2) and TRBJ1-5; D may be TRBD1 (6 bases). There are 17 residues in the CDR3. Trimming took off 4 bases at V and 7 bases at J, with 23 bases between the two ends. The germline CDR1 and CDR2 sequences are LGHDT and YNNKEL (reference sequence). The CDR3: CASSRGGVGGQNQPQHF. CDR3 sequence (DNA): TGTGCCAGCAGCCGCGGGGGGGTCGGGGGCCAGAACCAGCCCCAGCATTTT.